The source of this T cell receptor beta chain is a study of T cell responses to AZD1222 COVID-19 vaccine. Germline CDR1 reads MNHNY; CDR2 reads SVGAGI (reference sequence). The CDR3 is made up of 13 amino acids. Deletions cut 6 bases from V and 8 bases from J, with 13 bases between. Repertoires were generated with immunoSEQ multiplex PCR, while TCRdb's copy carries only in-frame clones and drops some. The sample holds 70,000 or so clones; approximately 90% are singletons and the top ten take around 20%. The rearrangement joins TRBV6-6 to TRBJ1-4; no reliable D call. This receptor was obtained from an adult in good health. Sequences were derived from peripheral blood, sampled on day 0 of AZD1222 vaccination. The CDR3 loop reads CASRDPGGEKLFF. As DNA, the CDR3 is TGTGCCAGCAGGGATCCGGGAGGCGAAAAACTGTTTTTT.